This entry concerns a single T cell receptor beta chain. TCRdb's table, derived via immunoSEQ multiplex PCR, lists solely in-frame clones and lacks some. The table includes some 260,000 clones, about 88% detected once. This entry comes from a study of blood T cell repertoires in COVID-19. Per germline, CDR1 SGDLS and CDR2 YYNGEE. The CDR3 is 16 residues long. V lost 0 bases and J lost 2; bases outside the gene matches: 2. The chain carries TRBV9 and TRBJ2-7; 13 nucleotides agree with TRBD2. The sample was peripheral blood. This clonotype originated in a middle-aged woman who had recovered from COVID-19. The CDR3 nucleotides are TGTGCCAGCAGCGTAGGGGGACTAGCGGGGCCCTACGAGCAGTACTTC. Protein: CASSVGGLAGPYEQYF.